This T cell receptor beta chain was recorded in a study of T cells in Graves' hyperthyroidism and ophthalmopathy. The overall study: Before any treatment, at initial diagnosis, peripheral blood was collected.

For this clonotype: Its antigen is not known.

The study, taken as a whole, reports: For ophthalmopathy, model prediction preceded onset by a median around 7 months.

The investigators amplified TCR beta CDR3 regions from RNA transcripts. During a first-round RT-PCR of the TCR CDR3, the HTBI primer set was used. TCRdb re-called the multiplex PCR reads with MiXCR, one entry per CDR3 protein. The sample shows fewer than 600,000 distinct CDR3 sequences, over 13% of them seen only once. Germline assignment: CDR1 KGHDR and CDR2 SFDVKD. Trimming cost V 3 bases and J 7 bases; bases outside gene matches: 7. CDR3 length equals 16 residues. Recently diagnosed hyperthyroidism of less than 2 months' duration affected patients aged 18 to 65. PBMCs were sourced from roughly 9.1 ml fresh peripheral blood.

What was sequenced was blood. The chain joins TRBV24-1 to TRBJ2-1, with 11 bases identical to TRBD2. The origin of this receptor is a woman younger than 35 with Graves' hyperthyroidism. This chain's CDR3 is CATSDIAGGPGNEQFF. As DNA, the CDR3 is TGTGCCACCAGTGATATAGCGGGAGGGCCGGGTAATGAGCAGTTCTTC.